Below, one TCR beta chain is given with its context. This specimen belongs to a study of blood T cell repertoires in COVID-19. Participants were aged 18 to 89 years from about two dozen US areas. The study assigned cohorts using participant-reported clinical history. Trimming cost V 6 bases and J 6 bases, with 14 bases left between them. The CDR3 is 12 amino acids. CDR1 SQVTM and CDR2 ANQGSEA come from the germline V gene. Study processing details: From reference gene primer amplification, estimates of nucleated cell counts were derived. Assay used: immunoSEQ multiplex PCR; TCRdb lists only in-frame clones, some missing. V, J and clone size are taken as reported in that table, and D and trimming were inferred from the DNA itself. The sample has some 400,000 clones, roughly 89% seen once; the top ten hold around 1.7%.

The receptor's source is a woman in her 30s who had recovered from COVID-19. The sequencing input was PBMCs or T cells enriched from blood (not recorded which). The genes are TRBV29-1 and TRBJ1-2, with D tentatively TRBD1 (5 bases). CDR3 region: CSVDQGNNGYTF. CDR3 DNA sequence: TGCAGCGTAGACCAGGGTAATAATGGCTACACCTTC.